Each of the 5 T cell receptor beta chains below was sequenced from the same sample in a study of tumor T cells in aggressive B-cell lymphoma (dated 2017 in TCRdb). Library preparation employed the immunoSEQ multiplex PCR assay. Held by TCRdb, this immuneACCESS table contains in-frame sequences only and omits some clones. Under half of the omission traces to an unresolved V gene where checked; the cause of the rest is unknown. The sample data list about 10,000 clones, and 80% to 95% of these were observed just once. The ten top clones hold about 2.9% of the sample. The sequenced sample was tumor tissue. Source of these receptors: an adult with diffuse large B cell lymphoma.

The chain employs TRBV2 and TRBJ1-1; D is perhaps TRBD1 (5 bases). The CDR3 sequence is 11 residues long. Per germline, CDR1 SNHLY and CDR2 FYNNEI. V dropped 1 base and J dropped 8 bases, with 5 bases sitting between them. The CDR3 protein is CASSEEGEAFF. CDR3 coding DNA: TGTGCCAGCAGTGAAGAGGGGGAAGCTTTCTTT. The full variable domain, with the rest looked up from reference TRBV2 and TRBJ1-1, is EPEVTQTPSHQVTQMGQEVILRCVPISNHLYFYWYRQILGQKVEFLVSFYNNEISEKSEIFDDQFSVERPDGSNFTLKIRSTKLEDSAMYFCASSEEGEAFFGQGTRLTVV.

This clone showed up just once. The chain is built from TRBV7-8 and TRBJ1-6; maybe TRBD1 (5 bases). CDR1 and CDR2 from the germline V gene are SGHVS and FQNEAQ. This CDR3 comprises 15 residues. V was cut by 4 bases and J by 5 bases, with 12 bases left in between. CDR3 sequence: CASSSLGLDNSPLHF. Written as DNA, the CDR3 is TGTGCCAGCAGCTCCTTGGGGCTAGATAATTCACCCCTCCACTTT.

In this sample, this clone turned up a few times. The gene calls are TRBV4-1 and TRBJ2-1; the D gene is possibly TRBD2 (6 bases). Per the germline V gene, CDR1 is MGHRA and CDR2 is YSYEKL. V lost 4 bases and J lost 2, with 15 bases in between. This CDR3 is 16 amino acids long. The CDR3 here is CASSRGDGGTYNEQFF. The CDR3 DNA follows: TGCGCCAGCAGCCGCGGGGACGGTGGGACCTACAATGAGCAGTTCTTC.

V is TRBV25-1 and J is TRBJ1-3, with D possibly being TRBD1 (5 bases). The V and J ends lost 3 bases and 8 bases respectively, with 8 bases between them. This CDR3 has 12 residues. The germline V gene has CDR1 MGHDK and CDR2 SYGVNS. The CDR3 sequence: CASSDRADTIYF. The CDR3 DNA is TGTGCCAGCAGTGACAGGGCGGACACCATATATTTT.

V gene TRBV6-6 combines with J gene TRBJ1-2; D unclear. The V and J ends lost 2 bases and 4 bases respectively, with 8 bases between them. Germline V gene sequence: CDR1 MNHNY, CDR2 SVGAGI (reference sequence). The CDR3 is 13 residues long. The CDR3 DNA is TGTGCCAGCAGTTACGGGGAGGGCTATGGCTACACCTTC. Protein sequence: CASSYGEGYGYTF.